Reported below is one TCR beta chain. What antigen it recognizes has not been identified. No base qualities exist here, and no much larger clone lies one base off it. This specimen comes from a study of cytomegalovirus exposure and HLA in healthy donors (dated by TCRdb to the late 2010s). General notes on the study: According to a later analysis, one platform produced both the approximately 110 validation repertoires and the 730 or so repertoires of the first cohort. The study aimed to test whether signatures of past pathogen exposure could be identified by cataloging public T cell receptors. A separate validation cohort of more than 100 different subjects was used in addition to the approximately 640-subject first cohort. The study combined high-throughput TCR immunosequencing, statistical association of individual TCRs with disease status, and machine learning to predict cytomegalovirus infection status. Overall results and qualifications from the work: Subsequent analysis determined that TCRs grouped into clusters in the first cohort also showed a tendency toward co-occurrence across the 120 or so validation repertoires, and 94% of cluster scores exceeded 0. It was suggested by the authors that the approach could potentially be generalized to other disease states and immunological phenotypes. Across donors, most TCR sequences were observed very rarely, whereas some public TCRs were present in many individuals. The classifier was reported to diagnose cytomegalovirus status with high specificity and sensitivity in both the original cohort and the validation cohort. The study listed 170 or so TCR beta chains as associated with cytomegalovirus. In vitro tests confirmed that a few of the cytomegalovirus-associated TCR beta chains recognize cytomegalovirus antigens. All 120 repertoires were used to score co-occurrence in the validation cohort in a later analysis, because that analysis had no HLA typing for the cohort.

Separate from the approximately 700-subject first cohort, the validation cohort of 120 subjects was the group to which the donors belonged. Reading the germline V gene (reference sequence) gives CDR1 MNHNY and CDR2 SVGAGI. Cut back by 4 bases and 6 bases, the V and J ends lie 16 bases apart. From its cysteine to its phenylalanine, the CDR3 spans 15 amino acids. Solely the CDR3 DNA is kept, with 45 bases framed from the first base. Preparation of the library involved the immunoSEQ multiplex PCR assay. Regarding the original processing steps: To diagnose cytomegalovirus status from the catalog of TCR beta chain sequences, a statistical classification framework was built. This is the immuneACCESS table as TCRdb keeps it, with only in-frame sequences that have V and J called. A part of the clones is gone; compared with another copy, unresolved V genes explain less than half, and the rest is unexplained. D and trimming come from the DNA, and the V and J calls and clone size come from that table. The sample contains approximately 20,000 clones, 97% of them found a single time. 8.5% to 10% of the sample belongs to the ten largest clones.

Sequenced input: PBMCs. The chain links TRBV6-6 with TRBJ1-5, with a tentative D gene TRBD1 over 5 matching bases. This receptor was obtained from a man between 25 and 39 years old in good health and CMV-seropositive. The sequenced DNA: TGTGCCAGCAGTTGGACACCAGAAGCAGGTCAGCCCCAGCATTTT. The encoded protein is CASSWTPEAGQPQHF.